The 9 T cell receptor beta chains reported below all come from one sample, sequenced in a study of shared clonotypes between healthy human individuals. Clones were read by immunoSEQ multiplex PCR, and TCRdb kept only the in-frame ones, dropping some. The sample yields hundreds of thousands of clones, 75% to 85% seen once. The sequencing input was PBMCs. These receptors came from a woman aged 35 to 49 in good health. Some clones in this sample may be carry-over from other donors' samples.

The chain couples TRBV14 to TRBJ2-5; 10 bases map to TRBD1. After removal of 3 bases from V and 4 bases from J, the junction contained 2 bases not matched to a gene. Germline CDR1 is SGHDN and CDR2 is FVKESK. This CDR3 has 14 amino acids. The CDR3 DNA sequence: TGTGCCAGCAGCCAGACAGGGGGCCGAGAGACCCAGTACTTC. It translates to CASSQTGGRETQYF.

The CDR3 region is CASSSEFGSGNTIYF. DNA for the CDR3: TGTGCCAGCAGTTCGGAGTTCGGCTCTGGAAACACCATATATTTT. The chain employs TRBV6-1 and TRBJ1-3, with no clear D. The CDR3 is made up of 15 amino acids. Trimming removed 5 bases from V and 0 bases from J, with 11 bases in between. Germline CDR1 and CDR2: MNHNS and SASEGT.

CDR3 sequence (DNA): TGTGCCAGCAGCTTATATGAGCGGGAGTGGGACTACGAGCAGTACTTC. It encodes CASSLYEREWDYEQYF. The gene calls are TRBV7-3 and TRBJ2-7; 8 nucleotides align to TRBD2. Looked up from germline, CDR1 is SGHTA and CDR2 is FQGTGA. This CDR3 is built from 16 residues. V lost 2 bases and J lost 3; bases outside the gene matches: 9.

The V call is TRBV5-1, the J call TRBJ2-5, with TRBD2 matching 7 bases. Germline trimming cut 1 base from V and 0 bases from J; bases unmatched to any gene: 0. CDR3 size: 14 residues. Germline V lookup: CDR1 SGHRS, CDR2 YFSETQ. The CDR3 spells CASSLSGDQETQYF. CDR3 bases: TGCGCCAGCAGCTTGAGCGGGGACCAAGAGACCCAGTACTTC.

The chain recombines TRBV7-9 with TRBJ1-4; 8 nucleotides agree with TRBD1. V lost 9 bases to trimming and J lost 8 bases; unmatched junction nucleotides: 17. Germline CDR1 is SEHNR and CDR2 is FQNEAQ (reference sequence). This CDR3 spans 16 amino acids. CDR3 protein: CASRATRDRRREKLFF. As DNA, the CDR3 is TGTGCCAGTAGGGCGACCCGGGACAGGAGAAGGGAAAAACTGTTTTTT.

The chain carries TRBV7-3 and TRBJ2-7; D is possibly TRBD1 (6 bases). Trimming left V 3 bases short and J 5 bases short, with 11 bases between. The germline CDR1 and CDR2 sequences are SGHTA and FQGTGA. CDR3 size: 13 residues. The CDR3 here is CASSLTGPHEQYF. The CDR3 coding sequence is TGTGCCAGCAGCTTGACAGGACCCCACGAGCAGTACTTC. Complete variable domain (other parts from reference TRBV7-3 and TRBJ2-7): GAGVSQTPSNKVTEKGKYVELRCDPISGHTALYWYRQSLGQGPEFLIYFQGTGAADDSGLPNDRFFAVRPEGSVSTLKIQRTERGDSAVYLCASSLTGPHEQYFGPGTRLTVT.

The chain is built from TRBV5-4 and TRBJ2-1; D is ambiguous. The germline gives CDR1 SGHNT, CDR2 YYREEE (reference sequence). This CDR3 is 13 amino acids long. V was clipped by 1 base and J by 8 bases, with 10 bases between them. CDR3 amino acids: CASSLSSFDEQFF. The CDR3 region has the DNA TGTGCCAGCAGCTTGAGTAGTTTTGATGAGCAGTTCTTC.

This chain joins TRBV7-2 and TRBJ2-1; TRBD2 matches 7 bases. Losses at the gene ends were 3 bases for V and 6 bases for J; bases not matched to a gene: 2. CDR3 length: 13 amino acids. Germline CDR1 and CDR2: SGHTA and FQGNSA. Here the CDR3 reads CASSLPSGNEQFF. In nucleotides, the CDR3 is TGTGCCAGCAGCTTGCCTAGCGGCAATGAGCAGTTCTTC.

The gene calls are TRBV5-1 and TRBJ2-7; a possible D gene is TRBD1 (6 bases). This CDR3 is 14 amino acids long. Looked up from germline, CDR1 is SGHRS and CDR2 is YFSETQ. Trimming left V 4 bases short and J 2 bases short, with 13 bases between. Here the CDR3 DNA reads TGCGCCAGCAGCACGCCCGGGACACCCTACGAGCAGTACTTC. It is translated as CASSTPGTPYEQYF.